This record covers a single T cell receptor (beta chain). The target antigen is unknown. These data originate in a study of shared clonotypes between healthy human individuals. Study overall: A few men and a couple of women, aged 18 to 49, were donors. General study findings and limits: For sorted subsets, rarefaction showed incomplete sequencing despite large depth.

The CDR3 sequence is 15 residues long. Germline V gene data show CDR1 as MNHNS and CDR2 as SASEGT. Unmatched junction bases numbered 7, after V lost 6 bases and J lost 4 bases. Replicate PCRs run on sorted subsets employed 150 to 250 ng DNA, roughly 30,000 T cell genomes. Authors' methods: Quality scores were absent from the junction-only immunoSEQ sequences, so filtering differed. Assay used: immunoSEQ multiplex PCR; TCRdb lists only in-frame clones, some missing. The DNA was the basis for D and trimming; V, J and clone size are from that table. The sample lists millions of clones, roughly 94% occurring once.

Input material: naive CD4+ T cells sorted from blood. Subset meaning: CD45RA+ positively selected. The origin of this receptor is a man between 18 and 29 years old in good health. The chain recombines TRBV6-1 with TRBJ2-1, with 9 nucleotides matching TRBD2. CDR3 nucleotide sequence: TGTGCCAGCAGGGTGACTAGCGGCGATTACAATGAGCAGTTCTTC. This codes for CASRVTSGDYNEQFF.